This record concerns one T cell receptor beta chain sequence. Its antigen is as yet unknown. Germline loops: CDR1 KGHDR, CDR2 SFDVKD. This CDR3 is 16 amino acids long. V lost 6 bases and J lost 5; bases outside the gene matches: 10. This entry comes from a study of T cell responses to AZD1222 COVID-19 vaccine. Broader study findings: Distributed over spike, vaccine-associated CD4 TCRs predominated at 160-218 and 743-854. Clonal diversity was possibly underestimated, and white British individuals and females predominated among donors. A rise in Spike-specific TCR breadth and depth followed two AZD1222 doses.

TCRdb keeps only in-frame clones here, not all; method: immunoSEQ multiplex PCR. The sample records about 100,000 clones, over 75% being singletons. The sample consisted of peripheral blood, taken 28 days after the second AZD1222 dose. The sequence was obtained from an adult who received the AZD1222 COVID-19 vaccine. This sequence joins TRBV24-1 and TRBJ2-3, with 10 bases aligning to TRBD1. The CDR3 loop is CATSTTGTGERDTQYF. The DNA for the CDR3 is TGTGCCACCAGTACCACCGGGACAGGGGAACGAGATACGCAGTATTTT.